This entry concerns a single T cell receptor (beta chain). Its antigen is not identified. This sample was taken from a study of T cell responses to AZD1222 COVID-19 vaccine. Study-level findings and limits: Clonal diversity was possibly underestimated; the donors were predominantly white British and more often female. It was only after the peak T cell response that any repertoires were sampled. Following two doses of AZD1222, Spike-specific TCR breadth and depth rose. Nearly half of the spike-specific TCRs reportedly recognize variant regions that carry no mutations.

Method: immunoSEQ multiplex PCR; TCRdb's copy keeps in-frame clones and lacks some. The table lists about 110,000 clones, around 90% of them singletons. This specimen consisted of peripheral blood, obtained on day 0 of AZD1222 vaccination. The sequence came from an adult in good health.

The CDR3 DNA sequence: TGCGCCAGCAGCCGAACCCAGGGGGCAGATACGCAGTATTTT. Its translation is CASSRTQGADTQYF. The V call is TRBV5-1, the J call TRBJ2-3, with 7 bases fitting TRBD1. Germline values: CDR1 SGHRS, CDR2 YFSETQ. This CDR3 contains 14 residues. Trimming removed 4 bases from V and 4 bases from J; junction bases left unmatched: 6. Full variable domain (rest looked up from reference TRBV5-1 and TRBJ2-3): KAGVTQTPRYLIKTRGQQVTLSCSPISGHRSVSWYQQTPGQGLQFLFEYFSETQRNKGNFPGRFSGRQFSNSRSEMNVSTLELGDSALYLCASSRTQGADTQYFGPGTRLTVL.